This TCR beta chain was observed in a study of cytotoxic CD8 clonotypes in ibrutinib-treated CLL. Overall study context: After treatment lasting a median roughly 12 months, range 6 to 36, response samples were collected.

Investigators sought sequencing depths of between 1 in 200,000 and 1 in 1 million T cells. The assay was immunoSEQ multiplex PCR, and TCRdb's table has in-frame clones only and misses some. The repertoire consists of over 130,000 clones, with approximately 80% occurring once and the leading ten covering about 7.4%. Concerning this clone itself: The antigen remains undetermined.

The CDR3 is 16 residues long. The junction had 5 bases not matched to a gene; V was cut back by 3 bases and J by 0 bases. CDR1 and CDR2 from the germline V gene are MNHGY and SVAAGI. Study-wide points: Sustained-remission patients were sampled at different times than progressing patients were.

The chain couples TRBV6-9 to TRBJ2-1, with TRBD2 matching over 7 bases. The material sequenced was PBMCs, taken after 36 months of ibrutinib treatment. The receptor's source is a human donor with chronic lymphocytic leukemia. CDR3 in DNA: TGTGCCAGCAGTTACTCGGGGGGACTCTCCTACAATGAGCAGTTCTTC. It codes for CASSYSGGLSYNEQFF.